This TCR beta chain was recorded in a study of T-cell reconstitution after alpha-beta-depleted transplantation in children. Molecular barcoding with unique molecular identifiers was used for the TCRbeta library. MiXCR was run by TCRdb on the PCR reads, yielding one entry per CDR3 protein. The sample has about 240,000 distinct CDR3 sequences, about 25% seen once. V was clipped by 2 bases and J by 4 bases, with 16 bases between them. CDR1 and CDR2 (germline): SQVTM, ANQGSEA. This CDR3 has 15 residues. This clonotype was found many times. The chain joins TRBV29-1 to TRBJ2-3; weak D call: TRBD1 (5 bases). The TCR comes from a girl aged 2 to 10 with Fanconi anemia, due to receive a stem cell transplant. This specimen was PBMCs, taken before TCRalphabeta/CD19-depleted stem cell transplant. CDR3 nucleotides: TGCAGCGTTGAAACATATCCACAGGCTTCAGATACGCAGTATTTT. This gives the protein CSVETYPQASDTQYF.